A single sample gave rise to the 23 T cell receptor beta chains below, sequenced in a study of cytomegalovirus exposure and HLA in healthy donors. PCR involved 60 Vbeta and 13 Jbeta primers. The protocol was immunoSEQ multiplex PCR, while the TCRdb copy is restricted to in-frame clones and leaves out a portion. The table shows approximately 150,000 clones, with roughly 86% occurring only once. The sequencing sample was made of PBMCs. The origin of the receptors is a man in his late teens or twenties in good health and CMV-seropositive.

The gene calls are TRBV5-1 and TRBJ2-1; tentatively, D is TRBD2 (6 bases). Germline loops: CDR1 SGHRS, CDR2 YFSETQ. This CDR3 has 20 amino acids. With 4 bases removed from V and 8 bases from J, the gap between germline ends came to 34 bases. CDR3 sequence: CASSPLLFGTSPPSWDEQFF. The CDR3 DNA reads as TGCGCCAGCAGCCCGTTGTTATTCGGGACTTCGCCTCCCAGTTGGGATGAGCAGTTCTTC.

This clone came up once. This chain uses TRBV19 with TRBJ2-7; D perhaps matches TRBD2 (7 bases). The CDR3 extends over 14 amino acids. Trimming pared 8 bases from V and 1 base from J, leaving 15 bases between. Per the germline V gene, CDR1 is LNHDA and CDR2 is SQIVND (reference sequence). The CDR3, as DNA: TGTGCCAGTTCCCCCGCGGGGGCGTCCTACGAGCAGTACTTC. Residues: CASSPAGASYEQYF.

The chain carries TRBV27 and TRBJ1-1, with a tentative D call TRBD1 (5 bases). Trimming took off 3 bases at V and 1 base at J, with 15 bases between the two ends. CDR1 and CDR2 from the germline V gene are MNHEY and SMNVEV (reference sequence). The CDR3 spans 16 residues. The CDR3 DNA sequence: TGTGCCAGCAGTTTCGGTAAGACAGCAGCGAACACTGAAGCTTTCTTT. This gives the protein CASSFGKTAANTEAFF.

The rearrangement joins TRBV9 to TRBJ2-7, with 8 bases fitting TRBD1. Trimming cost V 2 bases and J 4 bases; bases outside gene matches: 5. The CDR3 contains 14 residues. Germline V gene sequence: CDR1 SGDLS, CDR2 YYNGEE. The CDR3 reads CASSVSGQDYEQYF. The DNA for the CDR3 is TGTGCCAGCAGCGTTTCGGGACAGGATTACGAGCAGTACTTC.

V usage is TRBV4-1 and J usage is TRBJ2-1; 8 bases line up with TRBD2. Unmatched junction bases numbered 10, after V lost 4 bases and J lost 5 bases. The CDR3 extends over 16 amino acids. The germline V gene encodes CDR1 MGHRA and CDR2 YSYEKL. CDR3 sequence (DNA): TGCGCCAGCAGCCCCGGCGGGGGGCTGGTCGACAATGAGCAGTTCTTC. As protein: CASSPGGGLVDNEQFF.

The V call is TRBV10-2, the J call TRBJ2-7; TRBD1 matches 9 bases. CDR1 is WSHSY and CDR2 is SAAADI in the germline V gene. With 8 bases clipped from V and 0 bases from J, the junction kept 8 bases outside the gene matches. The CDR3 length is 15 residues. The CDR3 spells CASSGQGLLSYEQYF. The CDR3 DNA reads TGCGCCAGCTCGGGACAGGGACTGCTCTCCTACGAGCAGTACTTC.

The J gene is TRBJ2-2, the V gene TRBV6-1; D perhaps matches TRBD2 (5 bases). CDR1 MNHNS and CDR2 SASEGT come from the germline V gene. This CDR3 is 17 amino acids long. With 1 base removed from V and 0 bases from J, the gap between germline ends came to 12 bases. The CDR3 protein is CASSEEWGASNTGELFF. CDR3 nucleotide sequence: TGTGCCAGCAGTGAAGAATGGGGAGCTTCGAACACCGGGGAGCTGTTTTTT.

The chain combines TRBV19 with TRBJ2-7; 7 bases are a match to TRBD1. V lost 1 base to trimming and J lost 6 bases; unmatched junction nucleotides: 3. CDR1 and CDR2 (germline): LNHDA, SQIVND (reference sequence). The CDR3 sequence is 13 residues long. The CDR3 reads CASSIGTGREQYF. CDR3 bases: TGTGCCAGTAGTATAGGGACAGGCCGCGAGCAGTACTTC.

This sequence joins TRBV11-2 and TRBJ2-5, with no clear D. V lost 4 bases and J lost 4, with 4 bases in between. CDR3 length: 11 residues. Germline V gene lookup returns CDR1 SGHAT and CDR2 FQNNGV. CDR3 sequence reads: CASSSRETQYF. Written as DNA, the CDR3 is TGTGCCAGCAGCTCCCGAGAGACCCAGTACTTC. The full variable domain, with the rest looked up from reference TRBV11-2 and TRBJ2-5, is EAGVAQSPRYKIIEKRQSVAFWCNPISGHATLYWYQQILGQGPKLLIQFQNNGVVDDSQLPKDRFSAERLKGVDSTLKIQPAKLEDSAVYLCASSSRETQYFGPGTRLLVL.

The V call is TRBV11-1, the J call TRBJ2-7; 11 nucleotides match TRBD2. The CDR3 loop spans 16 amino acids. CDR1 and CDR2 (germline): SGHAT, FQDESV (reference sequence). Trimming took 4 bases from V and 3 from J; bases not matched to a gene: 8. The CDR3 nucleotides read TGTGCCAGCAGCTCCTCCCTAGGACTAGCGGGCTACGAGCAGTACTTC. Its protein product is CASSSSLGLAGYEQYF.

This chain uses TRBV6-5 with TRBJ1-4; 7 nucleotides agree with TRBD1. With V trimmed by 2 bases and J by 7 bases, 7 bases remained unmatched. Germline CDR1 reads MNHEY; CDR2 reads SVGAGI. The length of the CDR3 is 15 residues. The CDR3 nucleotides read TGTGCCAGCAGTTACGCTTCAGGGGGACGTGAAAAACTGTTTTTT. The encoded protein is CASSYASGGREKLFF.

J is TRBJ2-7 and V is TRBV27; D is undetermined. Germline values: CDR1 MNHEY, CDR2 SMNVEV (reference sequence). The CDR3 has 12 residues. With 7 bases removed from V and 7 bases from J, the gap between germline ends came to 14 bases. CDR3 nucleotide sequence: TGTGCCAGCATGGGCCTTCCGAAAGAGCAGTACTTC. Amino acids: CASMGLPKEQYF.

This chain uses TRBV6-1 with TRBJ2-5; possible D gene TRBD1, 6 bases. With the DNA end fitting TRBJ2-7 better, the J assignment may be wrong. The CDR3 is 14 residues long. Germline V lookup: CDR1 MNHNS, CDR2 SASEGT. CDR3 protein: CASKEWSGADEQYF. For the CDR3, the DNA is TGTGCCAGCAAAGAGTGGTCAGGGGCCGACGAGCAGTACTTC.

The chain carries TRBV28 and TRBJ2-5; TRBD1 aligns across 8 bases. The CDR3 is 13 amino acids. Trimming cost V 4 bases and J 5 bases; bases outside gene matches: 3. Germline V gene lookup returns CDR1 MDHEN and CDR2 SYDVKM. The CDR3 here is CASSSGGGETQYF. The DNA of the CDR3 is TGTGCCAGCAGTTCAGGGGGCGGGGAGACCCAGTACTTC. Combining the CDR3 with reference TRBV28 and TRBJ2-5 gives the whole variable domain DVKVTQSSRYLVKRTGEKVFLECVQDMDHENMFWYRQDPGLGLRLIYFSYDVKMKEKGDIPEGYSVSREKKERFSLILESASTNQTSMYLCASSSGGGETQYFGPGTRLLVL.

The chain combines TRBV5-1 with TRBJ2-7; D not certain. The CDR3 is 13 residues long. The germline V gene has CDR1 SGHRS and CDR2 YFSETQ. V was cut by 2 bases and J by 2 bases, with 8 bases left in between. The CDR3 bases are TGCGCCAGCAGCTTCGATAGTCCCTACGAGCAGTACTTC. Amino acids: CASSFDSPYEQYF.

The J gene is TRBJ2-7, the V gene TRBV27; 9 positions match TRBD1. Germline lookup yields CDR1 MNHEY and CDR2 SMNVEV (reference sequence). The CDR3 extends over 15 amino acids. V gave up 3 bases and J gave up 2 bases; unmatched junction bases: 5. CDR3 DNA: TGTGCCAGCAGTTTTTGGGGACAGGGCACCTACGAGCAGTACTTC. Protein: CASSFWGQGTYEQYF.

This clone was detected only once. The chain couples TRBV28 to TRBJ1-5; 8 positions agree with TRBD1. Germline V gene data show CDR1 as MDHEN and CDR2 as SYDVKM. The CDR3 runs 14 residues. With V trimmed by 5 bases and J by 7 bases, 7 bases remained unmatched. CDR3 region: CASSPTGATQPQHF. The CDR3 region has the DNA TGTGCCAGCAGTCCGACAGGGGCAACGCAGCCCCAGCATTTT.

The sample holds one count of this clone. The CDR3 is CASSDYRDNEQYF. The CDR3, as DNA: TGTGCCAGCAGTGACTACAGGGACAACGAGCAGTACTTC. The chain joins TRBV2 to TRBJ2-7, with a tentative D call TRBD1 (6 bases). The germline V gene has CDR1 SNHLY and CDR2 FYNNEI. The V and J ends lost 3 bases and 5 bases respectively, with 11 bases between them. The CDR3 extends over 13 amino acids.

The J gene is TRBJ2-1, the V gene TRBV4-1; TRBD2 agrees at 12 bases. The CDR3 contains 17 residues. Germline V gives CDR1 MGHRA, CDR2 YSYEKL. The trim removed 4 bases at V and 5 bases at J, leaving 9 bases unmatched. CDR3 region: CASSLTRTSGRNNEQFF. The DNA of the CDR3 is TGCGCCAGCAGCCTTACCAGAACTAGCGGGAGGAACAATGAGCAGTTCTTC.

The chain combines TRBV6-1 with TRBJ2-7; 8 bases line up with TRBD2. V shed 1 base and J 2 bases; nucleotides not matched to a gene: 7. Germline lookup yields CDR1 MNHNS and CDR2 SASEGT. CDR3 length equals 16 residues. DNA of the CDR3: TGTGCCAGCAGTGAAGTTGAACGGGAGGGTCCCTACGAGCAGTACTTC. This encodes CASSEVEREGPYEQYF.

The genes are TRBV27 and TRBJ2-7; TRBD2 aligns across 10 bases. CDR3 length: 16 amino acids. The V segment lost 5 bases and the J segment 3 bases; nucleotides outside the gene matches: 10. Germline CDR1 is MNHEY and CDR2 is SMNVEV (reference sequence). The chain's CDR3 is CASSRGASGRIYEQYF. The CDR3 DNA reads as TGTGCCAGCAGTCGAGGGGCTAGCGGGAGAATCTACGAGCAGTACTTC.

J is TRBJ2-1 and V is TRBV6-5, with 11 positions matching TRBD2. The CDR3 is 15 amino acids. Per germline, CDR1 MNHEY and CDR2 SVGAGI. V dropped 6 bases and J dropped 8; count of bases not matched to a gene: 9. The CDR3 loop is CASSQTSGSADEQFF. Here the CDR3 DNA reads TGTGCCAGCAGCCAAACTAGCGGGAGCGCTGATGAGCAGTTCTTC.

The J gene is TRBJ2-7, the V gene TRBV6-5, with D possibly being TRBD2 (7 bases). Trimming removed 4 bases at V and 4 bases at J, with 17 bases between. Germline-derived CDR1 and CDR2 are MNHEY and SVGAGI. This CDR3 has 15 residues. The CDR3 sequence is CASSSGGARLYEQYF. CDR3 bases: TGTGCCAGCAGTTCTGGGGGGGCGCGTTTGTACGAGCAGTACTTC.